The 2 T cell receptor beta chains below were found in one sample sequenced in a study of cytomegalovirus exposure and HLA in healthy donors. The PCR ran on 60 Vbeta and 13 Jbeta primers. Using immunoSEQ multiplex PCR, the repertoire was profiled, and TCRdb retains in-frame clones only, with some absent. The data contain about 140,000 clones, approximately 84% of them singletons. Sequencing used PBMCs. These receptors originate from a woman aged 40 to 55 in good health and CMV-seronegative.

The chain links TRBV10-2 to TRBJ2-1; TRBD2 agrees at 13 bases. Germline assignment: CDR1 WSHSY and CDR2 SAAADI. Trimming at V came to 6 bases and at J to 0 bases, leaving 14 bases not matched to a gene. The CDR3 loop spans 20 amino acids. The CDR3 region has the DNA TGCGCCAGCAGCCCCGGACTAGCGGGAGTCCAGCAGAGCTCCTACAATGAGCAGTTCTTC. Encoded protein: CASSPGLAGVQQSSYNEQFF.

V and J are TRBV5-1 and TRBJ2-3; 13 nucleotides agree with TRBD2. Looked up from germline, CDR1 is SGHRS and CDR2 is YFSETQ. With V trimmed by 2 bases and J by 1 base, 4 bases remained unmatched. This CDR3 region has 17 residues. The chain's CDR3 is CASSFFGLAGGTDTQYF. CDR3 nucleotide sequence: TGCGCCAGCAGCTTTTTTGGACTAGCGGGAGGCACAGATACGCAGTATTTT.